This T cell receptor beta chain was identified in a study of identical twins. Study-wide results and limits: Zero-insertion analyses could be partly confounded by invariant MAIT and iNKT cells. Where beta out-of-frame sequences were concerned, excess twin sharing was weaker.

One entry per CDR3 protein results from TCRdb running MiXCR on the 5' RACE reads. The sample consists of roughly 690,000 distinct CDR3 sequences, 21% of them appearing once. CDR1 and CDR2 (germline): SQVTM, ANQGSEA. V was trimmed by 6 bases and J by 0 bases, leaving 10 bases between them. There are 13 residues in the CDR3. This clonotype was observed at least ten times. Its antigen is currently unknown. These data were also filed under a second study, of T cells expressing NK-cell markers. Per that paper: The contribution of dominant NKG2C+ clonotypes to CD8+ T cells in about six donors was about 1.0-7.5%. HCMV specificity of the expanded NKG2C+ T cell clones was not established.

Sample: PBMCs. The chain has TRBV29-1 and TRBJ2-3; D is possibly TRBD1 (6 bases). This clonotype was sampled from a woman aged 18-29 years in good health. The chain's CDR3 is CSVETGSTDTQYF. CDR3 coding DNA: TGCAGCGTAGAGACAGGAAGCACAGATACGCAGTATTTT.